The next 26 T cell receptor beta chains were all read from a single sample in a study of T-cell memory formation after mild COVID-19. Using its own MiXCR run on the 5' RACE reads, TCRdb lists one record per CDR3 protein. Of 200,000 or so distinct CDR3 sequences listed, around 15% are singletons. Sample: PBMCs or a T cell subset sorted from them (not recorded which). The source is an adult woman who had mild COVID-19 (a few samples of this study predate the infection). Cell type and time point are not known.

The chain couples TRBV5-4 to TRBJ1-1; D is ambiguous. The V end lost 2 bases, the J end lost 4 bases, and 9 bases lay between the germline ends. From germline, CDR1 is SGHNT and CDR2 YYREEE (reference sequence). The CDR3 is 13 amino acids. The CDR3 DNA follows: TGTGCCAGCAGCTTTGAGCTATCCACTGAAGCTTTCTTT. Its protein is CASSFELSTEAFF. Using reference TRBV5-4 and TRBJ1-1 for the parts outside the CDR3, the full variable domain is ETGVTQSPTHLIKTRGQQVTLRCSSQSGHNTVSWYQQALGQGPQFIFQYYREEENGRGNFPPRFSGLQFPNYSSELNVNALELDDSALYLCASSFELSTEAFFGQGTRLTVV.

The CDR3 DNA follows: TGCAGTGCTACGGACAGGGCCCCTGGCACAGATACGCAGTATTTT. It translates to CSATDRAPGTDTQYF. The rearrangement links TRBV20-1 to TRBJ2-3; 8 nucleotides agree with TRBD1. The J segment lost 1 base and the V segment lost 4 bases, leaving 7 bases of the junction unmatched. Germline loops: CDR1 DFQATT, CDR2 SNEGSKA (reference sequence). CDR3 length: 15 amino acids.

This sequence joins TRBV5-1 and TRBJ2-3; TRBD1 aligns across 12 bases. V lost 4 bases, J lost 4 bases, and 4 bases stayed unmatched. The CDR3 totals 15 residues. In germline, CDR1 is SGHRS, CDR2 YFSETQ. The CDR3 DNA follows: TGCGCCAGCAGCCCGGGACAGGGGGCAGCAGATACGCAGTATTTT. It encodes CASSPGQGAADTQYF.

This clonotype was seen only a few times. The CDR3 sequence: CASSLGQLRVAEAFF. DNA of the CDR3: TGTGCCAGCAGTTTAGGACAGCTCAGGGTTGCTGAAGCTTTCTTT. The gene calls are TRBV12-3 or TRBV12-4 and TRBJ1-1, with D possibly TRBD1 on 5 matching bases. V lost 1 base and J lost 6, with 15 bases in between. The CDR3 has 15 amino acids.

This clonotype was seen only a few times. The chain combines TRBV9 with TRBJ1-1; D is undetermined. Trimming stripped 5 bases from V and 3 bases from J, with 11 bases between. CDR3 length: 13 residues. CDR1 SGDLS and CDR2 YYNGEE come from the germline V gene. This CDR3 is CASSSIPDTEAFF. DNA of the CDR3: TGTGCCAGCAGTTCTATTCCCGACACTGAAGCTTTCTTT. Drawing the rest from reference TRBV9 and TRBJ1-1, the complete variable domain is DSGVTQTPKHLITATGQRVTLRCSPRSGDLSVYWYQQSLDQGLQFLIQYYNGEERAKGNILERFSAQQFPDLHSELNLSSLELGDSALYFCASSSIPDTEAFFGQGTRLTVV.

This clonotype was seen more than once but under ten times. J is TRBJ2-3 and V is TRBV6-2 or TRBV6-3; either TRBD1 or TRBD2 may fit D (5 bases each). CDR3 size: 14 residues. Trimming pared 5 bases from V and 3 bases from J, leaving 12 bases between. Per germline, CDR1 MNHEY and CDR2 SVGEGT. As DNA, the CDR3 is TGTGCCAGCAGTCTCCCCGGGACGACAGATACGCAGTATTTT. Its translation: CASSLPGTTDTQYF.

In this sample, this clonotype turned up a few times. This rearrangement joins TRBV6-2 or TRBV6-3 to TRBJ2-7; TRBD2 aligns across 10 bases. The V segment lost 6 bases and the J segment 0 bases; nucleotides outside the gene matches: 5. Per germline, CDR1 MNHEY and CDR2 SVGEGT. The CDR3 length is 15 residues. The CDR3 spells CASSKRGGTSYEQYF. CDR3 sequence (DNA): TGTGCCAGCAGCAAGCGGGGGGGCACCTCCTACGAGCAGTACTTC.

V is TRBV2 and J is TRBJ2-5, with 9 bases identical to TRBD1. The CDR3 covers 14 residues. Germline CDR1 SNHLY, CDR2 FYNNEI. After removal of 6 bases from V and 4 bases from J, the junction contained 6 bases not matched to a gene. The CDR3 is CASRRDREVETQYF. The DNA of the CDR3 is TGTGCCAGCAGGCGGGACAGGGAGGTAGAGACCCAGTACTTC.

This clonotype came up a few times. The rearrangement joins TRBV12-3 or TRBV12-4 to TRBJ1-2, with 7 bases fitting TRBD1. This CDR3 is built from 16 residues. Losses at the gene ends were 6 bases for V and 3 bases for J; bases not matched to a gene: 13. The CDR3 bases are TGTGCCAGCAGCCCGACGTCGACAGGGAATCACTATGGCTACACCTTC. Amino acids: CASSPTSTGNHYGYTF.

The chain is built from TRBV6-6 and TRBJ1-5; 7 bases are shared with TRBD1. Trimming removed 2 bases from V and 0 bases from J; junction bases left unmatched: 7. This CDR3 comprises 17 residues. Germline V gene lookup returns CDR1 MNHNY and CDR2 SVGAGI (reference sequence). The CDR3: CASSYIKGAYSNQPQHF. CDR3 nucleotides: TGTGCCAGCAGTTACATTAAGGGGGCTTATAGCAATCAGCCCCAGCATTTT.

The chain combines TRBV29-1 with TRBJ2-7, with no clear D. V was cut by 6 bases and J by 0 bases, with 12 bases left in between. The CDR3 runs to 13 residues. From germline, CDR1 is SQVTM and CDR2 ANQGSEA. The CDR3: CSVKWGTSYEQYF. DNA of the CDR3: TGCAGCGTGAAATGGGGTACCTCCTACGAGCAGTACTTC.

This clonotype was seen only a few times. The chain recombines TRBV29-1 with TRBJ1-1; 8 bases map to TRBD1. V lost 6 bases and J lost 4; bases outside the gene matches: 4. CDR3 size: 12 residues. CDR1 SQVTM and CDR2 ANQGSEA come from the germline V gene. The CDR3 nucleotides are TGCAGCGTGGCGACAGGGGTCACTGAAGCTTTCTTT. Its protein is CSVATGVTEAFF.

This clonotype was picked up a small number of times. The chain is built from TRBV25-1 and TRBJ2-1; 7 bases line up with TRBD2. The CDR3 runs 14 residues. Germline values: CDR1 MGHDK, CDR2 SYGVNS. The ends lost 11 bases at V and 0 bases at J; junction bases unmatched: 7. The CDR3 region is CAAAGGSSYNEQFF. CDR3 DNA: TGTGCCGCGGCCGGGGGGAGCTCCTACAATGAGCAGTTCTTC.

The rearrangement links TRBV20-1 to TRBJ2-3, with D possibly called TRBD1 or TRBD2 (5 bases each). V was trimmed by 3 bases and J by 4 bases, leaving 17 bases between them. The CDR3 sequence is 15 residues long. Germline V gene lookup returns CDR1 DFQATT and CDR2 SNEGSKA (reference sequence). CDR3 sequence (DNA): TGCAGTGCTAGTGGGGGAACACGGTTGTCAGATACGCAGTATTTT. Translating it yields CSASGGTRLSDTQYF.

The chain joins TRBV29-1 to TRBJ2-7; D might be TRBD2 (6 bases). The CDR3 sequence is 15 residues long. V was cut by 0 bases and J by 4 bases, with 16 bases left in between. Germline-derived CDR1 and CDR2 are SQVTM and ANQGSEA. The chain's CDR3 is CSVEDEETGDYEQYF. CDR3 coding DNA: TGCAGCGTTGAAGATGAAGAGACGGGAGATTACGAGCAGTACTTC.

The chain couples TRBV20-1 to TRBJ2-3; TRBD1 might be the D (6 bases). V was trimmed by 6 bases and J by 1 base, leaving 17 bases between them. CDR1 and CDR2 from the germline V gene are DFQATT and SNEGSKA (reference sequence). CDR3 length: 15 amino acids. CDR3 coding DNA: TGCAGTGCACTGGACAGAGACCTGGGCACAGATACGCAGTATTTT. The encoded protein is CSALDRDLGTDTQYF.

The V and J genes are TRBV4-3 and TRBJ2-1; 13 bases are a match to TRBD2. This CDR3 region has 17 residues. V shed 7 bases and J 7 bases; nucleotides not matched to a gene: 13. Germline V gene lookup returns CDR1 LGHNA and CDR2 YSLEER. CDR3 sequence (DNA): TGCGCCAGCACCTTCCTCCTGACTAGCGGGGGGCCTAATGAGCAGTTCTTC. Translating gives CASTFLLTSGGPNEQFF.

This clonotype was recorded a few times. The chain combines TRBV12-3 or TRBV12-4 with TRBJ2-1; D remains unclear. This CDR3 is built from 12 residues. V lost 3 bases to trimming and J lost 10 bases, with 10 bases between them. The DNA for the CDR3 is TGTGCCAGCAGTTTTGGGGATCGGGAGCAGTTCTTC. The encoded protein is CASSFGDREQFF.

The chain has TRBV5-1 and TRBJ1-4; D is unclear. In germline, CDR1 is SGHRS, CDR2 YFSETQ. The CDR3 length is 14 residues. V lost 1 base and J 5 bases, leaving 9 bases between the germline ends. CDR3 residues: CASSLPQVNEKLFF. DNA for the CDR3: TGCGCCAGCAGCTTGCCCCAGGTGAATGAAAAACTGTTTTTT.

The chain uses TRBV12-3 or TRBV12-4 and TRBJ2-1; 9 positions match TRBD2. With V trimmed by 2 bases and J by 4 bases, 6 bases remained unmatched. This CDR3 is 16 amino acids long. CDR3 sequence (DNA): TGTGCCAGCAGTTTAACCGGGACTAGCAGATACAATGAGCAGTTCTTC. Encoded protein: CASSLTGTSRYNEQFF.

This clonotype was seen a few times. The chain couples TRBV7-9 to TRBJ2-5; D could derive from TRBD1 or TRBD2 (5 bases each). Trimming took off 0 bases at V and 5 bases at J, with 10 bases between the two ends. The CDR3 sequence is 14 residues long. Germline assignment: CDR1 SEHNR and CDR2 FQNEAQ (reference sequence). CDR3 DNA sequence: TGTGCCAGCAGCTTAGCCACAGGAGGCGAGACCCAGTACTTC. This gives the protein CASSLATGGETQYF.

Note on this clonotype: Relative to the germline gene, one junction end is altered; a read error may explain this. This chain joins TRBV5-1 and TRBJ2-7; 7 positions agree with TRBD1. Germline V gene lookup returns CDR1 SGHRS and CDR2 YFSETQ. This CDR3 is built from 13 residues. CDR3 sequence reads: CASSLTGDTSENF. The DNA of the CDR3 is TGCGCCAGCAGCTTGACAGGGGACACCAGCGAGAACTTC.

This clonotype was seen a handful of times. V gene TRBV4-2 combines with J gene TRBJ2-2; TRBD2 agrees at 11 bases. CDR3 length: 17 residues. V dropped 0 bases and J dropped 4; count of bases not matched to a gene: 4. Germline values: CDR1 LGHNA, CDR2 YNFKEQ. The CDR3 DNA reads as TGTGCCAGCAGCCAAGAGGTAGCGGGAGGGCCCACCGGGGAGCTGTTTTTT. Its protein is CASSQEVAGGPTGELFF.

This chain connects TRBV10-3 to TRBJ2-7; D tentatively reads TRBD1 or TRBD2 (5 bases each). V was shortened by 5 bases and J by 2 bases, with 13 bases between the two germline ends. Germline V gene data show CDR1 as ENHRY and CDR2 as SYGVKD. This CDR3 has 14 amino acids. CDR3 sequence: CAISPGRLTYEQYF. Here the CDR3 DNA reads TGTGCCATCAGTCCGGGACGGCTAACCTACGAGCAGTACTTC.

In its sample, this clonotype was seen a few times. The chain recombines TRBV24-1 with TRBJ2-1; 14 bases line up with TRBD2. The V and J ends lost 4 bases and 6 bases, in that order; junction bases with no gene match: 13. From germline, CDR1 is KGHDR and CDR2 SFDVKD. The CDR3 has 19 amino acids. CDR3 DNA sequence: TGTGCCACCAGTGACCCCGGGACTAGCGGGGGAAGGGGCTTCAATGAGCAGTTCTTC. Translation gives CATSDPGTSGGRGFNEQFF.

This clonotype turned up a few times. The chain employs TRBV7-2 and TRBJ2-6; D might be TRBD1 (6 bases). The V gene lost 5 bases and the J gene lost 3 bases, with 14 bases spanning the gap. The CDR3 sequence is 16 residues long. CDR1 and CDR2 from the germline V gene are SGHTA and FQGNSA. CDR3 DNA: TGTGCCAGCAGCCCACAGGGAGTAAGTGGGGCCAACGTCCTGACTTTC. Amino acid sequence: CASSPQGVSGANVLTF.